The 12 T cell receptor beta chains reported below all come from one sample, sequenced in a study of T-cell reconstitution after alpha-beta-depleted transplantation in children. Unique molecular identifiers were used in preparing the TCRbeta library. TCRdb re-analysed the PCR reads in MiXCR, keeping a single row per CDR3 protein. The repertoire includes some 300,000 distinct CDR3 sequences, under 13% of them detected once, and 2.4% sits in the top ten. Sequences were derived from PBMCs from the stem cell graft donor, sampled from the stem cell graft. These receptors were collected from a human donor who donated a stem cell graft to a child with acute lymphoblastic leukemia.

The chain couples TRBV28 to TRBJ1-1, with 7 bases that match TRBD1. V lost 0 bases to trimming and J lost 4 bases; unmatched junction nucleotides: 11. CDR1 is MDHEN and CDR2 is SYDVKM in the germline V gene. The CDR3 spans 17 residues. The CDR3 sequence is CASSLWGQIGPGTEAFF. For the CDR3, the DNA is TGTGCCAGCAGTTTATGGGGACAGATAGGGCCCGGCACTGAAGCTTTCTTT.

Many counts were recorded for this clonotype. The CDR3 DNA is TGTGCCAGCAGCGTAGAATGGGACACTGAAGCTTTCTTT. It codes for CASSVEWDTEAFF. The gene calls are TRBV9 and TRBJ1-1, with D unresolved. CDR3 length: 13 residues. CDR1 is SGDLS and CDR2 is YYNGEE in the germline V gene. V was cut by 0 bases and J by 3 bases, with 6 bases left in between.

Only a few counts were recorded for this clonotype. The rearrangement uses TRBV14 and TRBJ2-1, with 12 bases fitting TRBD2. With V trimmed by 0 bases and J by 7 bases, 4 bases remained unmatched. The CDR3 is 16 amino acids. The germline V gene has CDR1 SGHDN and CDR2 FVKESK. The CDR3 spells CASSQDWTSGMNEQFF. CDR3 DNA sequence: TGTGCCAGCAGCCAAGATTGGACTAGCGGGATGAATGAGCAGTTCTTC. Full variable domain (rest looked up from reference TRBV14 and TRBJ2-1): EAGVTQFPSHSVIEKGQTVTLRCDPISGHDNLYWYRRVMGKEIKFLLHFVKESKQDESGMPNNRFLAERTGGTYSTLKVQPAELEDSGVYFCASSQDWTSGMNEQFFGPGTRLTVL.

The CDR3 region is CSARSVNTGELFF. The DNA for the CDR3 is TGCAGTGCGCGAAGTGTGAACACCGGGGAGCTGTTTTTT. The chain joins TRBV20-1 to TRBJ2-2; D ambiguous. Germline CDR1 is DFQATT and CDR2 is SNEGSKA (reference sequence). The CDR3 is made up of 13 amino acids. The germline V and J ends were trimmed by 6 bases and 1 base, with 9 bases remaining between them.

The J gene is TRBJ1-1, the V gene TRBV7-2; tentatively, D is TRBD1 (6 bases). CDR1 and CDR2 from the germline V gene are SGHTA and FQGNSA. The V end was cut by 5 bases, the J end by 0 bases, with 13 bases between. The CDR3 runs 15 residues. The CDR3 DNA reads TGTGCCAGCAGCCGGGCCCCAGGGGTGAACACTGAAGCTTTCTTT. Protein product: CASSRAPGVNTEAFF. The full variable domain, with the rest looked up from reference TRBV7-2 and TRBJ1-1, is GAGVSQSPSNKVTEKGKDVELRCDPISGHTALYWYRQSLGQGLEFLIYFQGNSAPDKSGLPSDRFSAERTGGSVSTLTIQRTQQEDSAVYLCASSRAPGVNTEAFFGQGTRLTVV.

V and J are TRBV7-2 and TRBJ1-5; D is unresolved. V lost 7 bases and J lost 5, with 12 bases in between. Germline V lookup: CDR1 SGHTA, CDR2 FQGNSA. The CDR3 runs 13 residues. The CDR3 loop reads CASTLGGHQPQHF. CDR3 bases: TGTGCCAGCACCCTTGGTGGGCATCAGCCCCAGCATTTT.

The rearrangement uses TRBV12-3 or TRBV12-4 and TRBJ2-1; 10 positions match TRBD1. The V gene end was trimmed by 8 bases and the J gene end by 5 bases; junction bases not matched to a gene: 12. The CDR3 covers 16 residues. The CDR3 sequence: CASSLTGTGADNEQFF. The CDR3 coding sequence is TGTGCCAGCTCACTTACGGGGACAGGGGCAGACAATGAGCAGTTCTTC.

This clonotype was detected a few times. This chain joins TRBV20-1 and TRBJ1-1; a possible D gene is TRBD1 (6 bases). Trimming pared 4 bases from V and 3 bases from J, leaving 9 bases between. The CDR3 extends over 12 amino acids. Germline CDR1 reads DFQATT; CDR2 reads SNEGSKA (reference sequence). This chain's CDR3 is CSAKNRDTEAFF. DNA of the CDR3: TGCAGTGCTAAAAACAGGGACACTGAAGCTTTCTTT.

This chain links TRBV4-1 with TRBJ2-1, with 9 nucleotides matching TRBD2. The CDR3 length is 18 residues. With 0 bases clipped from V and 7 bases from J, the junction kept 13 bases outside the gene matches. CDR1 is MGHRA, CDR2 YSYEKL, per germline. For the CDR3, the DNA is TGCGCCAGCAGCCAAGATCTAAGGTCTAGCGGGATGAGGAATGAGCAGTTCTTC. It is translated as CASSQDLRSSGMRNEQFF.

This clonotype was recorded a few times. The V and J genes are TRBV4-2 and TRBJ2-7, with 9 positions matching TRBD2. The V segment lost 1 base and the J segment 0 bases; nucleotides outside the gene matches: 4. Germline assignment: CDR1 LGHNA and CDR2 YNFKEQ. The CDR3 is 16 residues long. The CDR3 DNA reads as TGTGCCAGCAGCCAAGGATTGGGACTAGCCTCCTACGAGCAGTACTTC. Its translation: CASSQGLGLASYEQYF.

This clonotype was seen repeatedly, ten times or more. CDR3 sequence reads: CASSHDRGGHGYTF. CDR3 bases: TGTGCCAGCAGCCATGACAGGGGGGGCCATGGCTACACCTTC. The chain combines TRBV27 with TRBJ1-2, with TRBD1 identical over 9 bases. This CDR3 spans 14 amino acids. After removal of 6 bases from V and 6 bases from J, the junction contained 8 bases not matched to a gene. Germline V gene data show CDR1 as MNHEY and CDR2 as SMNVEV (reference sequence).

This clonotype showed up many times. The chain carries TRBV7-9 and TRBJ2-3; D gene ambiguous. Trimming stripped 2 bases from V and 1 base from J, with 7 bases between. Germline V lookup: CDR1 SEHNR, CDR2 FQNEAQ (reference sequence). This CDR3 region has 14 residues. For the CDR3, the DNA is TGTGCCAGCAGCTTAAGGGCTGGCACAGATACGCAGTATTTT. Amino acid sequence: CASSLRAGTDTQYF. Using reference TRBV7-9 and TRBJ2-3 for the parts outside the CDR3, the full variable domain is DTGVSQNPRHKITKRGQNVTFRCDPISEHNRLYWYRQTLGQGPEFLTYFQNEAQLEKSRLLSDRFSAERPKGSFSTLEIQRTEQGDSAMYLCASSLRAGTDTQYFGPGTRLTVL.